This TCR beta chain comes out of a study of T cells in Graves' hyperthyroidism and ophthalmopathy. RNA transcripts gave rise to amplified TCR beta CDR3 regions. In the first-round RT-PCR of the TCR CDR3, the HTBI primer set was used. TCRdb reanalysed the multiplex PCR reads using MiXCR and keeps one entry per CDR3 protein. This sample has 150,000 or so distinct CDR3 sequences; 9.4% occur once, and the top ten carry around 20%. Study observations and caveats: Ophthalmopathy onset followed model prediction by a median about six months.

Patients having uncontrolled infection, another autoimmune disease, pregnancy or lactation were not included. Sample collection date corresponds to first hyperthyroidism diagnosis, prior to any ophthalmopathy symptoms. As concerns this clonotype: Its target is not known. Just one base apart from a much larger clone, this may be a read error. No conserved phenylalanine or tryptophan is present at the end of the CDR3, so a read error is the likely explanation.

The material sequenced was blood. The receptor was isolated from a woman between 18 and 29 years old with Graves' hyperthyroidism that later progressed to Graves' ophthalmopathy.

The CDR3 nucleotides are TGCGCCAGCAGTGAATCCGGTGTCTCCTACGAGCAGTACTAC. Translation: CASSESGVSYEQYY. The chain couples TRBV10-2 to TRBJ2-7; unclear D gene. The germline V and J ends were trimmed by 3 bases and 0 bases, with 9 bases remaining between them. The length of the CDR3 is 14 residues. Per germline, CDR1 WSHSY and CDR2 SAAADI.